The 16 T cell receptor beta chains listed next were all sequenced from one sample in a study of early T cells in non-severe SARS-CoV-2 infection. Using its own MiXCR run on the 5' RACE reads, TCRdb lists one record per CDR3 protein. The sample lists around 60,000 distinct CDR3 sequences; approximately 10% were seen once. The starting material was whole blood, obtained at baseline. These receptors were collected from an adult who was a healthcare worker with PCR-confirmed SARS-CoV-2 infection or an uninfected control (not recorded which).

Ten or more counts support this clonotype. The chain carries TRBV5-8 and TRBJ2-3; TRBD2 matches 11 bases. After removal of 2 bases from V and 1 base from J, the junction contained 9 bases not matched to a gene. CDR1 and CDR2 from the germline V gene are SGHTS and YDEGEE. CDR3 length equals 18 residues. The CDR3 DNA sequence: TGTGCCAGCAGCTTCCCCCTTAGCGGGGGGGGCGGCACAGATACGCAGTATTTT. Protein sequence: CASSFPLSGGGGTDTQYF.

This chain connects TRBV7-2 to TRBJ1-1; D is unresolved. Germline V gene sequence: CDR1 SGHTA, CDR2 FQGNSA. CDR3 size: 15 residues. V was clipped by 5 bases and J by 1 base, with 14 bases between them. CDR3 amino acids: CASSPQEAANTEAFF. The CDR3 bases are TGTGCCAGCAGCCCCCAGGAGGCAGCGAACACTGAAGCTTTCTTT.

The chain is built from TRBV18 and TRBJ2-5, with D unclear. The V and J ends lost 0 bases and 5 bases respectively, with 13 bases between them. This CDR3 comprises 15 residues. The germline V gene encodes CDR1 KGHSH and CDR2 LQKENI. The CDR3 DNA is TGTGCCAGCTCACCACCCGGAGTCCTAGGGGAGACCCAGTACTTC. This sequence encodes CASSPPGVLGETQYF.

CDR3 region: CASSGEQGAWDTEAFF. CDR3 nucleotides: TGCGCCAGCAGCGGGGAACAGGGGGCGTGGGACACTGAAGCTTTCTTT. V usage is TRBV5-1 and J usage is TRBJ1-1; 9 bases map to TRBD1. This CDR3 region has 16 residues. V was clipped by 4 bases and J by 3 bases; unmatched bases: 10. Germline CDR1 is SGHRS and CDR2 is YFSETQ.

The chain couples TRBV29-1 to TRBJ1-2, with 9 bases lining up with TRBD1. V trimming: 7 bases; J trimming: 2 bases; junction bases outside the gene matches: 2. This CDR3 has 12 residues. Per germline, CDR1 SQVTM and CDR2 ANQGSEA. The DNA for the CDR3 is TGCAGCGCGACAGGGGGAAACTATGGCTACACCTTC. Translating gives CSATGGNYGYTF.

This clonotype showed up many times. The chain recombines TRBV12-3 or TRBV12-4 with TRBJ2-2; perhaps TRBD1 as D (6 bases). Trimming pared 4 bases from V and 2 bases from J, leaving 11 bases between. The CDR3 consists of 15 residues. This CDR3 reads CASSSGQHNTGELFF. DNA of the CDR3: TGTGCCAGCAGTTCAGGACAGCACAACACCGGGGAGCTGTTTTTT.

This chain connects TRBV10-3 to TRBJ2-7; the D gene could be TRBD1 or TRBD2 (5 bases each). V was trimmed by 10 bases and J by 2 bases, leaving 15 bases between them. The CDR3 has 13 residues. Germline V gene data show CDR1 as ENHRY and CDR2 as SYGVKD. The CDR3: CASTSGRPYEQYF. CDR3 nucleotides: TGTGCCAGCACCTCGGGACGGCCCTACGAGCAGTACTTC.

This clonotype occurred a few times. The chain combines TRBV11-2 with TRBJ2-1, with no clear D. Germline V CDR1 and CDR2: SGHAT, FQNNGV. Trimming took off 0 bases at V and 6 bases at J, with 6 bases between the two ends. There are 13 residues in the CDR3. In DNA form, the CDR3 reads TGTGCCAGCAGCTTAGACCTAAGCAATGAGCAGTTCTTC. Amino acids: CASSLDLSNEQFF.

This clonotype was seen more than once but under ten times. The V gene is TRBV20-1, the J gene TRBJ2-5; D possibly matches TRBD1 or TRBD2 (7 bases each). The germline CDR1 and CDR2 sequences are DFQATT and SNEGSKA (reference sequence). Deletions cut 5 bases from V and 5 bases from J, with 18 bases between. CDR3 length: 14 residues. The CDR3 protein is CSARSGGGVETQYF. DNA for the CDR3: TGCAGTGCTCGCTCAGGGGGGGGCGTCGAGACCCAGTACTTC.

A word on this clonotype: This CDR3 fails to terminate in the conserved phenylalanine or tryptophan, so it likely reflects a read error. The genes are TRBV6-5 and TRBJ1-2; possibly TRBD1 for D (6 bases). Germline V gene sequence: CDR1 MNHEY, CDR2 SVGAGI. Trimming cost V 1 base and J 4 bases, with 13 bases left between them. CDR3 length: 15 residues. CDR3 nucleotide sequence: TGTGCCAGCAGTTACTTGGCAGGGGAAGCCTATGGCTACACCATC. It codes for CASSYLAGEAYGYTI.

This clonotype has only a few counts. The chain couples TRBV27 to TRBJ2-7; D is possibly TRBD1 (6 bases). The CDR3 spans 13 residues. Per germline, CDR1 MNHEY and CDR2 SMNVEV (reference sequence). Trimming took 6 bases from V and 3 from J, leaving 12 bases between them. The CDR3 is CASRAGDIYEQYF. CDR3 coding DNA: TGTGCCAGCAGAGCCGGGGACATCTACGAGCAGTACTTC.

This clonotype was counted a few times. V is TRBV7-2 and J is TRBJ2-4; 8 nucleotides line up with TRBD2. The V and J ends lost 5 bases and 7 bases, in that order; junction bases with no gene match: 7. This CDR3 has 14 residues. Germline CDR1 and CDR2: SGHTA and FQGNSA. The CDR3 region is CASSRGGSENIQYF. Written as DNA, the CDR3 is TGTGCCAGCAGCCGCGGGGGGTCCGAGAACATTCAGTACTTC.

In this sample, this clonotype turned up a few times. The chain employs TRBV5-4 and TRBJ2-1; D remains ambiguous. This CDR3 spans 15 amino acids. Germline V gene sequence: CDR1 SGHNT, CDR2 YYREEE (reference sequence). With 7 bases removed from V and 7 bases from J, the gap between germline ends came to 21 bases. CDR3 residues: CASRQPGPEVNEQFF. The DNA for the CDR3 is TGTGCCAGCCGACAACCGGGCCCCGAAGTTAATGAGCAGTTCTTC. The full variable domain, with the rest looked up from reference TRBV5-4 and TRBJ2-1, is ETGVTQSPTHLIKTRGQQVTLRCSSQSGHNTVSWYQQALGQGPQFIFQYYREEENGRGNFPPRFSGLQFPNYSSELNVNALELDDSALYLCASRQPGPEVNEQFFGPGTRLTVL.

V is TRBV18 and J is TRBJ1-2; D is perhaps TRBD1 (6 bases). The germline V gene has CDR1 KGHSH and CDR2 LQKENI. This CDR3 is built from 15 residues. V was pared by 6 bases and J by 2 bases, with 16 bases between. CDR3 DNA sequence: TGTGCCAGCTCGCAACGTGGACAGCCCAACTATGGCTACACCTTC. This sequence encodes CASSQRGQPNYGYTF.

Ten or more counts support this clonotype. The CDR3: CASSQDTPLTSGGADTQYF. The CDR3 DNA is TGCGCCAGCAGCCAAGACACCCCCCTAACTAGCGGGGGAGCAGATACGCAGTATTTT. This chain joins TRBV4-3 and TRBJ2-3; 11 bases match TRBD2. The CDR3 runs 19 residues. After removal of 0 bases from V and 4 bases from J, the junction contained 12 bases not matched to a gene. CDR1 and CDR2 (germline): LGHNA, YSLEER.

This clonotype was observed a few times. The V and J genes are TRBV3-1 and TRBJ2-3; 7 bases fit TRBD2. This CDR3 has 14 residues. Germline V gene lookup returns CDR1 LGHDT and CDR2 YNNKEL (reference sequence). V was pared by 4 bases and J by 2 bases, with 3 bases of the junction left unmatched. As DNA, the CDR3 is TGTGCCAGCAGCCCGCGGGGGTACACAGATACGCAGTATTTT. It yields the protein CASSPRGYTDTQYF.